These 5 T cell receptor beta chains were sequenced from one sample in a study of beta chain features in type 1 diabetes. Study results and caveats: Shortening of TCRB CDR3s, moderate but significant, appeared in all four CD4+ subsets of Type 1 diabetes patients.

Every isolated RNA sample was fully reverse transcribed, so sequencing captured expressed TCRB transcripts. Clones were read by immunoSEQ multiplex PCR, and TCRdb kept only the in-frame ones, dropping some. Counted here are hundreds of thousands of clones, 13% occurring once; the ten biggest clones make up 0.022%. These TCRs' antigens remain unknown. The sample was naive CD4+ T cells from blood. The receptors stem from a man between 18 and 35 years old with type 1 diabetes.

The chain joins TRBV30 to TRBJ2-2; a weak D match, TRBD2 (6 bases). The germline V gene has CDR1 GTSNPN and CDR2 SVGIG (reference sequence). Trimming took 5 bases from V and 3 from J, leaving 13 bases between them. This CDR3 is built from 14 residues. CDR3 DNA sequence: TGTGCCTGGGGCTTGGGACTGCACACCGGGGAGCTGTTTTTT. Translating it yields CAWGLGLHTGELFF.

CDR3 loop: CASSWTGSTSYEQYF. CDR3 coding DNA: TGCGCCAGCAGCTGGACAGGGTCCACCTCCTACGAGCAGTACTTC. This sequence joins TRBV5-1 and TRBJ2-7, with 8 bases identical to TRBD1. From germline, CDR1 is SGHRS and CDR2 YFSETQ. The CDR3 contains 15 residues. Trimming took 3 bases from V and 0 from J; bases not matched to a gene: 5. The full variable domain, rest sourced from reference TRBV5-1 and TRBJ2-7, is KAGVTQTPRYLIKTRGQQVTLSCSPISGHRSVSWYQQTPGQGLQFLFEYFSETQRNKGNFPGRFSGRQFSNSRSEMNVSTLELGDSALYLCASSWTGSTSYEQYFGPGTRLTVT.

This chain connects TRBV5-4 to TRBJ1-5; a possible D gene is TRBD1 (6 bases). Trimming pared 0 bases from V and 11 bases from J, leaving 15 bases between. This CDR3 has 14 residues. Looked up from germline, CDR1 is SGHNT and CDR2 is YYREEE (reference sequence). CDR3 in DNA: TGTGCCAGCAGCTTGGAGGGGGGACGAGGAGCCCAGCATTTT. This codes for CASSLEGGRGAQHF.

V gene TRBV28 combines with J gene TRBJ1-4; D is unresolved. Deletions cut 9 bases from V and 7 bases from J, with 3 bases between. Germline lookup yields CDR1 MDHEN and CDR2 SYDVKM. This CDR3 contains 9 residues. CDR3 sequence: CASGEKLFF. The CDR3 DNA reads as TGTGCCAGTGGTGAAAAACTGTTTTTT.

This clone has just a few counts. The V call is TRBV6-5, the J call TRBJ1-2; D possibly corresponds to TRBD1 (6 bases). Trimming took off 0 bases at V and 8 bases at J, with 19 bases between the two ends. CDR1 is MNHEY and CDR2 is SVGAGI in the germline V gene. This CDR3 contains 16 residues. CDR3 sequence: CASSYSIGAGDSGYTF. CDR3 DNA: TGTGCCAGCAGTTACTCGATAGGGGCAGGGGACTCCGGCTACACCTTC.